These 14 T cell receptor beta chains were sequenced from one sample in a study of blood T cell repertoires in COVID-19. This table comes from immunoSEQ multiplex PCR, and its TCRdb copy is limited to in-frame clones, with some not included. The sample carries under 150,000 clones, less than 85% recorded once. The sequencing sample was made of peripheral blood. All receptors derive from a man aged 30 to 39 with acute or convalescent COVID-19.

The rearrangement uses TRBV7-2 and TRBJ2-1, with a tentative D call TRBD2 (6 bases). The germline V and J ends were trimmed by 1 base and 8 bases, with 12 bases remaining between them. Per the germline V gene, CDR1 is SGHTA and CDR2 is FQGNSA. This CDR3 is built from 14 residues. The DNA for the CDR3 is TGTGCCAGCAGCTTAGAGCCTAGCGTCTATGAGCAGTTCTTC. It codes for CASSLEPSVYEQFF.

The chain carries TRBV4-1 and TRBJ2-5; 10 bases line up with TRBD2. CDR1 is MGHRA and CDR2 is YSYEKL in the germline V gene. Unmatched junction bases numbered 6, after V lost 8 bases and J lost 3 bases. The CDR3 extends over 14 amino acids. CDR3 protein: CASRVLAGKETQYF. The CDR3 bases are TGCGCCAGCCGAGTACTAGCGGGGAAAGAGACCCAGTACTTC.

The J gene is TRBJ1-1, the V gene TRBV19; 10 bases align to TRBD1. Germline CDR1 LNHDA, CDR2 SQIVND (reference sequence). Losses at the gene ends were 5 bases for V and 5 bases for J; bases not matched to a gene: 5. CDR3 length: 14 amino acids. This chain's CDR3 is CASSPRTGGTEAFF. Written as DNA, the CDR3 is TGTGCCAGTAGTCCCCGGACAGGGGGAACTGAAGCTTTCTTT. Based on the CDR3 plus reference TRBV19 and TRBJ1-1, the full variable domain is DGGITQSPKYLFRKEGQNVTLSCEQNLNHDAMYWYRQDPGQGLRLIYYSQIVNDFQKGDIAEGYSVSREKKESFPLTVTSAQKNPTAFYLCASSPRTGGTEAFFGQGTRLTVV.

The chain uses TRBV3-1 (or the pseudogene TRBV3-2) and TRBJ2-1, with 9 bases aligning to TRBD2. The length of the CDR3 is 14 residues. Trimming cost V 3 bases and J 8 bases; bases outside gene matches: 5. Per the germline V gene, CDR1 is LGHDT and CDR2 is YNNKEL (reference sequence). CDR3 sequence (DNA): TGTGCCAGCAGCCATGATGGACTAGCGCATGAGCAGTTCTTC. As protein: CASSHDGLAHEQFF.

The chain is built from TRBV7-2 and TRBJ1-4, with D possibly TRBD1 on 5 matching bases. The V end lost 4 bases, the J end lost 3 bases, and 12 bases lay between the germline ends. The CDR3 consists of 15 residues. CDR1 SGHTA and CDR2 FQGNSA come from the germline V gene. The CDR3 is CASSSGSGANEKLFF. CDR3 DNA: TGTGCCAGCAGCTCCGGATCGGGGGCTAATGAAAAACTGTTTTTT.

This chain links TRBV7-2 with TRBJ2-7, with D possibly matching TRBD2 (6 bases). The length of the CDR3 is 12 residues. In germline, CDR1 is SGHTA, CDR2 FQGNSA. The V gene lost 5 bases and the J gene lost 7 bases, with 12 bases spanning the gap. The CDR3 DNA follows: TGTGCCAGCAGCCCCGGGACTCAAGAGCAGTACTTC. Its translation is CASSPGTQEQYF.

This chain uses TRBV7-9 with TRBJ1-3; D is possibly TRBD1 (5 bases). V dropped 0 bases and J dropped 0 bases, with 15 bases sitting between them. The CDR3 loop spans 18 amino acids. CDR1 is SEHNR and CDR2 is FQNEAQ in the germline V gene (reference sequence). For the CDR3, the DNA is TGTGCCAGCAGCTTAGCGCCGGGGGTTGATGGCTCTGGAAACACCATATATTTT. It yields the protein CASSLAPGVDGSGNTIYF.

This chain uses TRBV28 with TRBJ2-3, with 7 bases matching TRBD1. This CDR3 has 14 residues. The junction had 5 bases not matched to a gene; V was cut back by 4 bases and J by 4 bases. CDR1 and CDR2 from the germline V gene are MDHEN and SYDVKM. CDR3 nucleotide sequence: TGTGCCAGCAGTTCGACAGGGTCGGCAGATACGCAGTATTTT. Amino acid sequence: CASSSTGSADTQYF.

The gene calls are TRBV14 and TRBJ1-2; 7 nucleotides agree with TRBD1. The ends lost 4 bases at V and 9 bases at J; junction bases unmatched: 11. This CDR3 contains 14 residues. The V gene's germline CDR1 is SGHDN and CDR2 FVKESK. This chain's CDR3 is CASSLLQGGRSYTF. The CDR3 bases are TGTGCCAGCAGCCTCCTCCAGGGGGGACGTAGCTACACCTTC.

The rearrangement joins TRBV2 to TRBJ1-2; D is undetermined. Germline loops: CDR1 SNHLY, CDR2 FYNNEI. The CDR3 runs to 16 residues. V gave up 1 base and J gave up 0 bases, with 12 bases separating them. The CDR3 reads CASSEGHPRANYGYTF. The CDR3 nucleotides are TGTGCCAGCAGTGAAGGGCATCCCCGGGCTAACTATGGCTACACCTTC. The variable domain in full, with the rest retrieved from reference TRBV2 and TRBJ1-2, is EPEVTQTPSHQVTQMGQEVILRCVPISNHLYFYWYRQILGQKVEFLVSFYNNEISEKSEIFDDQFSVERPDGSNFTLKIRSTKLEDSAMYFCASSEGHPRANYGYTFGSGTRLTVV.

The V gene is TRBV6-2 or TRBV6-3, the J gene TRBJ2-5; 9 nucleotides align to TRBD2. The V and J ends lost 0 bases and 4 bases, in that order; junction bases with no gene match: 3. CDR3 length: 15 amino acids. CDR1 and CDR2 from the germline V gene are MNHEY and SVGEGT. In nucleotides, the CDR3 is TGTGCCAGCAGTTACTCGGCGGGGGGGTCAGAGACCCAGTACTTC. Translation: CASSYSAGGSETQYF.

This clone showed up just once. The chain recombines TRBV5-6 with TRBJ1-6, with 11 bases aligning to TRBD1. Per germline, CDR1 SGHDT and CDR2 YYEEEE. The V gene end was trimmed by 1 base and the J gene end by 6 bases; junction bases not matched to a gene: 9. The CDR3 length is 18 residues. CDR3 coding DNA: TGTGCCAGCAGCTTGTATCGGGACAGGGGGTCTCGTAATTCACCCCTCCACTTT. This encodes CASSLYRDRGSRNSPLHF. The complete variable domain, with remaining parts taken from reference TRBV5-6 and TRBJ1-6, reads DAGVTQSPTHLIKTRGQQVTLRCSPKSGHDTVSWYQQALGQGPQFIFQYYEEEERQRGNFPDRFSGHQFPNYSSELNVNALLLGDSALYLCASSLYRDRGSRNSPLHFGNGTRLTVT.

This chain connects TRBV6-5 to TRBJ1-5, with 7 bases that match TRBD1. The J segment lost 5 bases and the V segment lost 4 bases, leaving 5 bases of the junction unmatched. The CDR3 consists of 14 residues. Germline V gene data show CDR1 as MNHEY and CDR2 as SVGAGI. CDR3 DNA sequence: TGTGCCAGCAGTTCGAGACAGGGTTATCAGCCCCAGCATTTT. Translating it yields CASSSRQGYQPQHF.

The V call is TRBV21-1, the J call TRBJ2-3; TRBD2, the table's D call, was not compared with the DNA. TRBV21-1 corresponds to a pseudogene. The CDR3 length is 14 residues. The CDR3 sequence is CASGLAGGGDTQYF. The CDR3 DNA follows: TGTGCCAGCGGACTAGCGGGAGGGGGAGATACGCAGTATTTT.